The 30 T cell receptor beta chains presented below share a single source sample, sequenced in a study of CD8+ T cells in alopecia areata. Following RNA extraction, reverse transcription yielded cDNA that acted as the sequencing template. Using immunoSEQ multiplex PCR, the repertoire was profiled, and TCRdb retains in-frame clones only, with some absent. The data contain some 150,000 clones, less than 80% of them singletons. Specimen: CD8+ T cells sorted from blood, collected at week 0. These receptors all come from a human donor with alopecia areata.

The DNA for the CDR3 is TGTGCCAGCAGCTCTGGACAGGGACTAACCAAAAACATTCAGTACTTC. It specifies CASSSGQGLTKNIQYF. The chain joins TRBV7-9 to TRBJ2-4, with a possible D match to TRBD1 (8 bases). Deletions cut 4 bases from V and 2 bases from J, with 15 bases between. Germline V CDR1 and CDR2: SEHNR, FQNEAQ (reference sequence). The CDR3 consists of 16 residues.

The chain couples TRBV9 to TRBJ1-2; D may be TRBD1 (5 bases). CDR1 is SGDLS, CDR2 YYNGEE, per germline. CDR3 size: 11 residues. V lost 4 bases and J 8 bases, leaving 9 bases between the germline ends. The DNA of the CDR3 is TGTGCCAGCAGCCCCCGGGACGGCTACACCTTC. Encoded protein: CASSPRDGYTF.

This sequence joins TRBV10-3 and TRBJ2-3, with D possibly TRBD1 on 6 matching bases. The V gene lost 10 bases and the J gene lost 4 bases, with 12 bases spanning the gap. The CDR3 runs 12 residues. The germline V gene encodes CDR1 ENHRY and CDR2 SYGVKD. The CDR3 loop reads CASTGQSDTQYF. The CDR3 DNA reads TGTGCCAGCACTGGACAGTCAGATACGCAGTATTTT.

V gene TRBV5-1 combines with J gene TRBJ2-1, with D perhaps TRBD1 or TRBD2 (6 bases each). Trimming stripped 0 bases from V and 7 bases from J, with 14 bases between. The CDR3 runs 15 residues. Germline V CDR1 and CDR2: SGHRS, YFSETQ. The CDR3 DNA is TGCGCCAGCAGCTTGGCCGTCGGGGGCCGGAATGAGCAGTTCTTC. Its protein product is CASSLAVGGRNEQFF.

J is TRBJ2-4 and V is TRBV5-1; D is undetermined. CDR1 SGHRS and CDR2 YFSETQ come from the germline V gene. CDR3 size: 12 residues. Trimming stripped 1 base from V and 4 bases from J, with 3 bases between. Here the CDR3 reads CASSLSKNIQYF. DNA of the CDR3: TGCGCCAGCAGCTTGAGTAAAAACATTCAGTACTTC. Supplemented by reference TRBV5-1 and TRBJ2-4, the full variable domain reads KAGVTQTPRYLIKTRGQQVTLSCSPISGHRSVSWYQQTPGQGLQFLFEYFSETQRNKGNFPGRFSGRQFSNSRSEMNVSTLELGDSALYLCASSLSKNIQYFGAGTRLSVL.

This chain uses TRBV25-1 with TRBJ2-2; D not certain. The CDR3 sequence is 16 residues long. Between the trimmed V and J ends, which lost 1 base and 1 base, there was a span of 10 bases. In germline, CDR1 is MGHDK, CDR2 SYGVNS. CDR3 protein: CASSEWGEGNTGELFF. The DNA of the CDR3 is TGTGCCAGCAGTGAATGGGGTGAAGGGAACACCGGGGAGCTGTTTTTT.

In its sample, this clone was seen a few times. The chain uses TRBV30 and TRBJ2-1, with D possibly TRBD2 on 5 matching bases. Germline V gene lookup returns CDR1 GTSNPN and CDR2 SVGIG (reference sequence). The CDR3 consists of 12 residues. The CDR3 nucleotides read TGTGCTATGGACTGGAGCGGCACCGAGCAGTTCTTC. Protein sequence: CAMDWSGTEQFF.

The rearrangement uses TRBV9 and TRBJ2-5, with a possible D match to TRBD1 (5 bases). Germline CDR1 is SGDLS and CDR2 is YYNGEE. The CDR3 totals 14 residues. The V gene lost 0 bases and the J gene lost 3 bases, with 9 bases spanning the gap. The CDR3 DNA follows: TGTGCCAGCAGCGTAGACGGCAGGGAAGAGACCCAGTACTTC. It specifies CASSVDGREETQYF.

The J gene is TRBJ2-2, the V gene TRBV13, with TRBD1 matching over 7 bases. Germline loops: CDR1 PRHDT, CDR2 FYEKMQ (reference sequence). V was clipped by 10 bases and J by 2 bases; unmatched bases: 7. The CDR3 loop spans 14 amino acids. CDR3 nucleotide sequence: TGTGCCACCCTCCGGGACAGCAACACCGGGGAGCTGTTTTTT. It codes for CATLRDSNTGELFF.

V and J are TRBV27 and TRBJ1-5; 7 bases are shared with TRBD1. This CDR3 spans 16 amino acids. CDR1 and CDR2 (germline): MNHEY, SMNVEV (reference sequence). V gave up 5 bases and J gave up 4 bases; unmatched junction bases: 11. Here the CDR3 DNA reads TGTGCCAGCAGTGCTCACGACAGGGTAGGGAATCAGCCCCAGCATTTT. Translation: CASSAHDRVGNQPQHF.

The chain uses TRBV5-1 and TRBJ2-7; perhaps TRBD1 as D (6 bases). The CDR3 spans 14 residues. Germline V gives CDR1 SGHRS, CDR2 YFSETQ. Between the trimmed V and J ends, which lost 7 bases and 2 bases, there was a span of 16 bases. CDR3 bases: TGCGCCAGCGTGGGGGAACAGGGAACCTACGAGCAGTACTTC. As protein: CASVGEQGTYEQYF.

J is TRBJ1-1 and V is TRBV2; no clear D gene. Germline V CDR1 and CDR2: SNHLY, FYNNEI. This CDR3 comprises 17 residues. Trimming pared 7 bases from V and 4 bases from J, leaving 25 bases between. The CDR3 coding sequence is TGTGCCAGCACCTACCCTCAGCGTTCGGGCACGGCCACTGAAGCTTTCTTT. Translated: CASTYPQRSGTATEAFF.

The chain's CDR3 is CASSIMGSEQYF. In nucleotides, the CDR3 is TGTGCCAGTAGTATAATGGGAAGCGAGCAGTACTTC. The chain joins TRBV19 to TRBJ2-7, with D unclear. Trimming pared 2 bases from V and 6 bases from J, leaving 8 bases between. The CDR3 runs 12 residues. Germline CDR1 LNHDA, CDR2 SQIVND (reference sequence).

The rearrangement joins TRBV7-2 to TRBJ2-2; D is perhaps TRBD1 (6 bases). Deletions cut 3 bases from V and 8 bases from J, with 16 bases between. This CDR3 contains 15 residues. Germline lookup yields CDR1 SGHTA and CDR2 FQGNSA. DNA of the CDR3: TGTGCCAGCAGCTTTTGGACAGACCTCATAGGGGAGCTGTTTTTT. Its protein product is CASSFWTDLIGELFF.

The chain has TRBV27 and TRBJ2-5, with TRBD1 as a possible D gene (6 bases). The germline CDR1 and CDR2 sequences are MNHEY and SMNVEV (reference sequence). With 5 bases removed from V and 4 bases from J, the gap between germline ends came to 14 bases. The CDR3 loop spans 14 amino acids. This CDR3 is CASSRNRVGETQYF. In nucleotides, the CDR3 is TGTGCCAGCAGTAGAAACAGGGTTGGAGAGACCCAGTACTTC.

The sample holds a few counts of this clone. The CDR3, as DNA: TGCGCCAGCGCTGGGGTAGCCGCAGATACGCAGTATTTT. This sequence encodes CASAGVAADTQYF. This chain joins TRBV5-1 and TRBJ2-3, with unresolved D. This CDR3 has 13 residues. V lost 7 bases to trimming and J lost 4 bases, with 13 bases between them. CDR1 and CDR2 (germline): SGHRS, YFSETQ.

The V and J genes are TRBV7-9 and TRBJ2-1; either TRBD1 or TRBD2 may fit D (5 bases each). The CDR3 runs to 14 residues. CDR1 SEHNR and CDR2 FQNEAQ come from the germline V gene (reference sequence). V gave up 7 bases and J gave up 5 bases, with 15 bases separating them. The CDR3 protein is CASTHSSGHNEQFF. Written as DNA, the CDR3 is TGTGCCAGCACCCATTCTTCGGGACACAATGAGCAGTTCTTC.

The chain uses TRBV27 and TRBJ1-4, with 10 bases that match TRBD1. The V gene end was trimmed by 5 bases and the J gene end by 0 bases; junction bases not matched to a gene: 6. Germline V CDR1 and CDR2: MNHEY, SMNVEV (reference sequence). CDR3 length: 17 amino acids. Here the CDR3 DNA reads TGTGCCAGCAGTCCCTGGGACAGGGGCGCAACTAATGAAAAACTGTTTTTT. Encoded protein: CASSPWDRGATNEKLFF.

The V and J genes are TRBV4-2 and TRBJ2-7; D is unresolved. The germline V gene encodes CDR1 LGHNA and CDR2 YNFKEQ. V was clipped by 2 bases and J by 3 bases, with 11 bases between them. This CDR3 is built from 14 residues. The CDR3 protein is CASSQWLQVYEQYF. The CDR3, as DNA: TGTGCCAGCAGCCAATGGTTACAAGTCTACGAGCAGTACTTC.

This clone has a handful of counts. The rearrangement uses TRBV29-1 and TRBJ2-1; 9 bases fit TRBD1. The CDR3 sequence is 18 residues long. Germline assignment: CDR1 SQVTM and CDR2 ANQGSEA. Trimming cost V 2 bases and J 4 bases; bases outside gene matches: 15. CDR3 DNA: TGCAGCGTTGAAACGCCCAGTCCTCGGACAGGGGTATACAATGAGCAGTTCTTC. Its protein product is CSVETPSPRTGVYNEQFF.

This clone has a handful of counts. The rearrangement links TRBV27 to TRBJ1-2; 10 bases map to TRBD1. The CDR3 spans 18 residues. The trim removed 2 bases at V and 3 bases at J, leaving 12 bases unmatched. Per the germline V gene, CDR1 is MNHEY and CDR2 is SMNVEV (reference sequence). The CDR3 loop reads CASSLSGTGVGMDYGYTF. The CDR3 DNA sequence: TGTGCCAGCAGTTTAAGCGGGACAGGGGTCGGAATGGACTATGGCTACACCTTC.

This clone was observed a handful of times. The rearrangement joins TRBV4-1 to TRBJ2-3; 9 nucleotides align to TRBD2. CDR3 size: 17 residues. From germline, CDR1 is MGHRA and CDR2 YSYEKL. With 1 base clipped from V and 3 bases from J, the junction kept 8 bases outside the gene matches. The CDR3 DNA reads as TGCGCCAGCAGCCAAGTGGGCCGGCGGGGGGGTACAGATACGCAGTATTTT. It specifies CASSQVGRRGGTDTQYF.

The V and J genes are TRBV13 and TRBJ1-3; D unresolved. Deletions cut 5 bases from V and 0 bases from J, with 11 bases between. The germline V gene has CDR1 PRHDT and CDR2 FYEKMQ (reference sequence). This CDR3 is built from 15 residues. The CDR3 loop is CASSKTSDSGNTIYF. CDR3 sequence (DNA): TGTGCCAGCAGCAAGACTTCCGACTCTGGAAACACCATATATTTT.

The V and J genes are TRBV2 and TRBJ2-3, with D maybe TRBD2 (5 bases). The CDR3 sequence is 15 residues long. From germline, CDR1 is SNHLY and CDR2 FYNNEI. V was clipped by 9 bases and J by 2 bases, with 18 bases between them. Here the CDR3 reads CARTTRMGDTDTQYF. CDR3 coding DNA: TGTGCCAGGACTACTAGGATGGGAGACACAGATACGCAGTATTTT.

V usage is TRBV27 and J usage is TRBJ2-2; D not certain. Looked up from germline, CDR1 is MNHEY and CDR2 is SMNVEV (reference sequence). The CDR3 has 13 residues. V lost 7 bases, J lost 2 bases, and 8 bases lay in between. The CDR3 here is CASKLGNTGELFF. Written as DNA, the CDR3 is TGTGCCAGCAAACTGGGAAACACCGGGGAGCTGTTTTTT.

This clone was recorded only once. This chain uses TRBV6-5 with TRBJ2-7; 7 positions match TRBD1. The CDR3 sequence is 14 residues long. CDR1 is MNHEY, CDR2 SVGAGI, per germline. The trim removed 7 bases at V and 3 bases at J, leaving 9 bases unmatched. The CDR3 nucleotides read TGTGCCAGCAAGGATCCCGGGACAGACTACGAGCAGTACTTC. As protein: CASKDPGTDYEQYF.

The V gene is TRBV13, the J gene TRBJ2-5; D gene ambiguous. This CDR3 region has 11 residues. Trimming took off 5 bases at V and 1 base at J, with 2 bases between the two ends. Germline CDR1 and CDR2: PRHDT and FYEKMQ (reference sequence). The CDR3 sequence: CASSTQETQYF. The CDR3 coding sequence is TGTGCCAGCAGCACCCAAGAGACCCAGTACTTC.

V is TRBV27 and J is TRBJ2-5; 11 bases are a match to TRBD2. The germline V gene has CDR1 MNHEY and CDR2 SMNVEV (reference sequence). The CDR3 is 15 residues long. Trimming cost V 6 bases and J 0 bases; bases outside gene matches: 3. The CDR3 DNA reads as TGTGCCAGCAGCCTGGGACTAGCGGACCAAGAGACCCAGTACTTC. It is translated as CASSLGLADQETQYF.

At least ten counts were recorded for this clone. V and J are TRBV10-2 and TRBJ2-3, with 10 bases that match TRBD2. The CDR3 runs to 16 residues. In germline, CDR1 is WSHSY, CDR2 SAAADI. V lost 1 base and J lost 2; bases outside the gene matches: 3. CDR3 sequence reads: CASSEFSGGTTDTQYF. The CDR3 DNA reads as TGCGCCAGCAGTGAGTTTAGCGGGGGGACCACAGATACGCAGTATTTT.

The chain carries TRBV14 and TRBJ2-3; no clear D. Germline lookup yields CDR1 SGHDN and CDR2 FVKESK. The V end lost 2 bases, the J end lost 2 bases, and 8 bases lay between the germline ends. This CDR3 region has 14 residues. CDR3 sequence (DNA): TGTGCCAGCAGCCAATGGGGAAACACAGATACGCAGTATTTT. Its protein product is CASSQWGNTDTQYF. The full variable domain, in which reference TRBV14 and TRBJ2-3 provide the parts outside the CDR3, is EAGVTQFPSHSVIEKGQTVTLRCDPISGHDNLYWYRRVMGKEIKFLLHFVKESKQDESGMPNNRFLAERTGGTYSTLKVQPAELEDSGVYFCASSQWGNTDTQYFGPGTRLTVL.